Ten or more counts support the clone carrying this TCR beta chain. This record comes from a study of T cells in Graves' hyperthyroidism and ophthalmopathy. TCR beta CDR3 region amplification was performed from RNA transcripts. The TCR CDR3 first-round RT-PCR relied on the HTBI primer set. TCRdb used MiXCR to reprocess the multiplex PCR reads, holding one entry per CDR3 protein. This sample has hundreds of thousands of distinct CDR3 sequences; more than 15% occur once, and the top ten carry approximately 3.5%. Germline V lookup: CDR1 SGHVS, CDR2 FNYEAQ. V was pared by 0 bases and J by 3 bases, with 6 bases between. The CDR3 has 13 residues.

The chain carries TRBV7-6 and TRBJ2-7, with D unresolved. Sequencing was carried out using blood. This receptor was obtained from a woman in her thirties or forties with Graves' ophthalmopathy. The CDR3 coding sequence is TGTGCCAGCAGCTTAGCGGCCCGCTACGAGCAGTACTTC. Its protein product is CASSLAARYEQYF. Looking up the rest from reference TRBV7-6 and TRBJ2-7 gives the full variable domain: GAGVSQSPRYKVTKRGQDVALRCDPISGHVSLYWYRQALGQGPEFLTYFNYEAQQDKSGLPNDRFSAERPEGSISTLTIQRTEQRDSAMYRCASSLAARYEQYFGPGTRLTVT.